What follows are 15 T cell receptor beta chains derived from one specimen sequenced in a study of radiation and T cells in renal cell carcinoma. TCRdb keeps only in-frame clones here, not all; method: immunoSEQ multiplex PCR. The sample has 70,000 to 95,000 clones, over 75% seen once; the top ten hold less than 7%. The time point was: baseline pretreatment blood. Treatment noted: 15 Gy SBRT to primary tumor, nephrectomy 4 weeks later. This specimen was blood, taken from a patient whose treatment included radiotherapy and nephrectomy. All receptors come from a man between 60 and 75 years old with renal cell carcinoma.

V gene TRBV20-1 combines with J gene TRBJ2-7; D perhaps matches TRBD2 (5 bases). Germline V gene sequence: CDR1 DFQATT, CDR2 SNEGSKA (reference sequence). This CDR3 has 11 residues. V was trimmed by 0 bases and J by 9 bases, leaving 9 bases between them. Here the CDR3 reads CSAREGRGQYF. CDR3 coding DNA: TGCAGTGCTAGAGAGGGTCGGGGGCAGTACTTC.

J is TRBJ1-6 and V is TRBV14; D not resolved. V was trimmed by 7 bases and J by 6 bases, leaving 13 bases between them. CDR3 length: 14 amino acids. CDR1 is SGHDN and CDR2 is FVKESK in the germline V gene. The CDR3 DNA reads TGTGCCAGCAATTACCACGTTCCTAATTCACCCCTCCACTTT. It specifies CASNYHVPNSPLHF.

The chain combines TRBV25-1 with TRBJ2-5; D perhaps matches TRBD2 (5 bases). The V end was cut by 6 bases, the J end by 2 bases, with 13 bases between. Germline V gene lookup returns CDR1 MGHDK and CDR2 SYGVNS. The CDR3 has 14 amino acids. CDR3 in amino acids: CASSPPGVQETQYF. The CDR3 DNA reads as TGTGCCAGCAGCCCCCCCGGGGTGCAAGAGACCCAGTACTTC.

This clone appeared once. The chain combines TRBV11-1 with TRBJ1-2; D is undetermined. Germline CDR1 reads SGHAT; CDR2 reads FQDESV (reference sequence). The CDR3 consists of 13 residues. V was cut by 5 bases and J by 9 bases, with 16 bases left in between. Here the CDR3 reads CASSRAPEWSYTF. CDR3 nucleotides: TGTGCCAGCAGCCGGGCCCCTGAATGGAGCTACACCTTC.

V usage is TRBV5-1 and J usage is TRBJ1-2, with D tentatively TRBD1 (6 bases). Trimming shortened V by 4 bases and J by 5 bases, and 15 bases separated the two germline ends. Per the germline V gene, CDR1 is SGHRS and CDR2 is YFSETQ. This CDR3 region has 14 residues. In DNA form, the CDR3 reads TGCGCCAGCAGCCCTTTACAGGGAGGGTATGGCTACACCTTC. Residues: CASSPLQGGYGYTF.

This chain uses TRBV15 with TRBJ2-1; 11 bases line up with TRBD2. This CDR3 spans 17 amino acids. Germline trimming cut 1 base from V and 6 bases from J; bases unmatched to any gene: 8. Germline lookup yields CDR1 LNHNV and CDR2 YYDKDF (reference sequence). The CDR3, as DNA: TGTGCCACCAGCAGAGTTTCCGGGACTAGCGGCGTCAATGAGCAGTTCTTC. Translated, it gives CATSRVSGTSGVNEQFF.

V gene TRBV5-1 combines with J gene TRBJ2-7; D unresolved. This CDR3 region has 13 residues. Germline V CDR1 and CDR2: SGHRS, YFSETQ. Trimming took 2 bases from V and 0 from J, leaving 6 bases between them. CDR3 in amino acids: CASSFKGSYEQYF. The CDR3 coding sequence is TGCGCCAGCAGCTTCAAGGGCTCCTACGAGCAGTACTTC. Variable domain in full (rest from reference TRBV5-1 and TRBJ2-7): KAGVTQTPRYLIKTRGQQVTLSCSPISGHRSVSWYQQTPGQGLQFLFEYFSETQRNKGNFPGRFSGRQFSNSRSEMNVSTLELGDSALYLCASSFKGSYEQYFGPGTRLTVT.

CDR3: CASSRGLLQETQYF. In nucleotides, the CDR3 is TGTGCCAGCAGCAGGGGACTCCTCCAAGAGACCCAGTACTTC. The chain couples TRBV7-9 to TRBJ2-5, with TRBD2 as a possible D gene (6 bases). The CDR3 loop spans 14 amino acids. Germline values: CDR1 SEHNR, CDR2 FQNEAQ (reference sequence). The V end lost 5 bases, the J end lost 1 base, and 11 bases lay between the germline ends.

The chain is built from TRBV28 and TRBJ1-1, with TRBD1 identical over 9 bases. This CDR3 spans 14 amino acids. Germline values: CDR1 MDHEN, CDR2 SYDVKM. The V and J ends lost 5 bases and 9 bases, in that order; junction bases with no gene match: 10. The DNA for the CDR3 is TGTGCCAGCAGTCTACAGGACAGGGGAGGAAAAGCTTTCTTT. Translating it yields CASSLQDRGGKAFF.

The gene calls are TRBV11-2 and TRBJ2-1; 10 bases are a match to TRBD2. With 5 bases clipped from V and 6 bases from J, the junction kept 4 bases outside the gene matches. CDR3 length: 14 residues. Germline V gives CDR1 SGHAT, CDR2 FQNNGV. The CDR3 loop is CASSRSGRVNEQFF. DNA for the CDR3: TGTGCCAGCAGCCGAAGCGGGAGGGTCAATGAGCAGTTCTTC.

The chain has TRBV6-5 and TRBJ1-4; D gene ambiguous. This CDR3 region has 14 residues. The germline V and J ends were trimmed by 2 bases and 8 bases, with 12 bases remaining between them. The germline CDR1 and CDR2 sequences are MNHEY and SVGAGI. The CDR3 nucleotides read TGTGCCAGCAGTTACGTCGGGGTTCGGGAAAAACTGTTTTTT. Translation gives CASSYVGVREKLFF.

The CDR3 region has the DNA TGTGCCAGTAGTATCTCATCCGGTGAAAAACTGTTTTTT. Amino acid sequence: CASSISSGEKLFF. The V and J genes are TRBV19 and TRBJ1-4; D remains ambiguous. Germline V CDR1 and CDR2: LNHDA, SQIVND (reference sequence). The CDR3 has 13 amino acids. The V and J ends lost 3 bases and 7 bases respectively, with 9 bases between them. Using reference TRBV19 and TRBJ1-4 for the parts outside the CDR3, the full variable domain is DGGITQSPKYLFRKEGQNVTLSCEQNLNHDAMYWYRQDPGQGLRLIYYSQIVNDFQKGDIAEGYSVSREKKESFPLTVTSAQKNPTAFYLCASSISSGEKLFFGSGTQLSVL.

The rearrangement uses TRBV28 and TRBJ2-2; a weak D match, TRBD2 (5 bases). CDR1 is MDHEN, CDR2 SYDVKM, per germline. The CDR3 runs to 16 residues. V was trimmed by 5 bases and J by 0 bases, leaving 13 bases between them. The CDR3 region is CASSPVGLSNTGELFF. The CDR3 nucleotides are TGTGCCAGCAGTCCTGTAGGACTTTCGAACACCGGGGAGCTGTTTTTT.

The chain has TRBV6-6 and TRBJ1-4, with a weak D call TRBD1 (5 bases). Deletions cut 8 bases from V and 7 bases from J, with 14 bases between. The CDR3 loop spans 13 amino acids. Germline CDR1 is MNHNY and CDR2 is SVGAGI (reference sequence). CDR3 in amino acids: CASQGEFGEKLFF. In nucleotides, the CDR3 is TGTGCCAGCCAAGGGGAATTCGGTGAAAAACTGTTTTTT.

The V gene is TRBV6-5, the J gene TRBJ2-7; D call uncertain. Germline V CDR1 and CDR2: MNHEY, SVGAGI. The CDR3 contains 15 residues. Trimming pared 5 bases from V and 0 bases from J, leaving 14 bases between. The CDR3 loop reads CASSPWASSSYEQYF. Written as DNA, the CDR3 is TGTGCCAGCAGTCCGTGGGCTTCCAGCTCCTACGAGCAGTACTTC.